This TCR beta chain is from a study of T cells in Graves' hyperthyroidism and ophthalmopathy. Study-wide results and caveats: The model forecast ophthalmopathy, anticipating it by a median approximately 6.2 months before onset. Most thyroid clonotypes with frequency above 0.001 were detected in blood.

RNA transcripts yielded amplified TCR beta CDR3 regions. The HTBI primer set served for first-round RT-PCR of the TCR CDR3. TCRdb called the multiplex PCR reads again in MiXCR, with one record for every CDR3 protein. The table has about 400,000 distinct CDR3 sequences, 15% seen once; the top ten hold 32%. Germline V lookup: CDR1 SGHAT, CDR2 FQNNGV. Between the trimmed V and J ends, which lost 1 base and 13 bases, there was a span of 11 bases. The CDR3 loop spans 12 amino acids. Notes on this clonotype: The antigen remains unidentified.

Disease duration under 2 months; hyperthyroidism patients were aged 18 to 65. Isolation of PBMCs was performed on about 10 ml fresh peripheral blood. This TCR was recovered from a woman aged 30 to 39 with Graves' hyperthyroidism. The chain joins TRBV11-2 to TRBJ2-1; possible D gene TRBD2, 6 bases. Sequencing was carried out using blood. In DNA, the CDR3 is TGTGCCAGCAGCTTAGGAGGCGGGATACAGTTCTTC. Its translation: CASSLGGGIQFF.